The TCR beta chain under discussion was sequenced for a study of T cell responses to AZD1222 COVID-19 vaccine. Looking at the study overall: Researchers grouped second doses given at about 4 or about 12 weeks into one pool.

Repertoires were generated with immunoSEQ multiplex PCR, while TCRdb's copy carries only in-frame clones and drops some. The table records some 160,000 clones, approximately 93% of them present only once. Note on this clone: Its antigen is unknown.

The CDR3 sequence is 15 residues long. The germline CDR1 and CDR2 sequences are SNHLY and FYNNEI. Trimming left V 4 bases short and J 1 base short, with 14 bases between. Overall study findings and caveats: Spike-specific TCR breadth and depth both grew after two AZD1222 doses.

The source was peripheral blood, collected on day 0 of AZD1222 vaccination. The sequence was obtained from an adult in good health. The rearrangement joins TRBV2 to TRBJ2-7; no definite D call. The CDR3 DNA sequence: TGTGCCAGCAGTGTCAGTTGGGCTTCGTCCTACGAGCAGTACTTC. It yields the protein CASSVSWASSYEQYF.